This T cell receptor beta chain was retrieved from a study of OX40 agonist ivuxolimab in advanced cancers. Of note for this clone: Its cognate antigen is unknown.

Study-level findings and limits: At 0.1-3.0 mg/kg, partial responders had clonal expansion among the lowest observed.

Germline V lookup: CDR1 LGHNA, CDR2 YNFKEQ. This CDR3 has 15 residues. Unmatched junction bases numbered 8, after V lost 6 bases and J lost 8 bases. The method was immunoSEQ multiplex PCR; TCRdb's version includes in-frame clones alone and lacks a portion of them. The sample carries 78,000 or so clones, more than 85% recorded once. The source material was CD4+ or CD8+ T cells sorted from blood, sampled in a trial of the OX40 agonist ivuxolimab. The chain links TRBV4-2 to TRBJ2-1; 12 bases line up with TRBD1. The source of this sequence is an adult with an advanced solid tumor such as melanoma, head and neck, liver or kidney cancer. CDR3 bases: TGTGCCAGCAGTCCCGGGACAGGGGGCGGGTATGAGCAGTTCTTC. Amino acids: CASSPGTGGGYEQFF.